This T cell receptor (beta chain) was sequenced during a study of CD8 T cells in ankylosing spondylitis. Study-wide results and limits: Disease-associated clones were CD8+ and fairly uncommon in peripheral blood. Both synovial fluid and blood in reactive arthritis had previously been reported to carry some motif variants. Significant enrichment of disease-linked clones was reportedly seen in matched ankylosing spondylitis synovial fluid.

TCRdb ran MiXCR on the 5' RACE reads and lists one entry per CDR3 protein. The profile covers about 200,000 distinct CDR3 sequences, with 13% appearing a single time and 16% taken by the ten largest. The CDR3 extends over 15 amino acids. V was clipped by 1 base and J by 0 bases, with 7 bases between them. Germline V lookup: CDR1 LGHNA, CDR2 YNFKEQ. Note on this clonotype: Its antigen is as yet unknown.

Sample: blood, either unsorted or a sorted T cell fraction (not recorded which). This clonotype originated in a male donor with ankylosing spondylitis or in good health (not recorded which). The chain recombines TRBV4-2 with TRBJ1-3; D call uncertain. DNA for the CDR3: TGTGCCAGCAGCCAAGGGGTTAGCTCTGGAAACACCATATATTTT. It is translated as CASSQGVSSGNTIYF.